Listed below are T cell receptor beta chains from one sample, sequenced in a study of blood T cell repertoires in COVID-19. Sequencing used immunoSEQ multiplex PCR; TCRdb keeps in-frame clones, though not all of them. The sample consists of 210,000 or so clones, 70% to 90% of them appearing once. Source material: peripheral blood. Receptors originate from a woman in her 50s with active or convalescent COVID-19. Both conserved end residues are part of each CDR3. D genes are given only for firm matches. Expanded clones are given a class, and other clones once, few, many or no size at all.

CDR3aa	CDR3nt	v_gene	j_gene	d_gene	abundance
CSVGLSETQYF	TGCAGCGTCGGACTTTCGGAGACCCAGTACTTC	TRBV29-1	TRBJ2-5	NA	NA
CASRGRPHEQYF	TGTGCCAGCAGGGGCAGGCCGCACGAGCAGTACTTC	TRBV27	TRBJ2-7	NA	NA
CASSSEAAVLTF	TGTGCCAGCAGCTCCGAAGCGGCCGTCCTGACTTTC	TRBV7-9	TRBJ2-6	NA	few
CASSLDRSGEQFF	TGTGCCAGCAGCCTGGACAGGTCGGGTGAGCAGTTCTTC	TRBV7-7	TRBJ2-1	TRBD1	NA
CASNVDIVAGELFF	TGTGCCAGCAACGTAGATATCGTAGCCGGGGAGCTGTTTTTT	TRBV9	TRBJ2-2	NA	NA
CASSLTVGQGRRETQYF	TGTGCCAGCAGCTTAACGGTGGGACAGGGGAGAAGGGAGACCCAGTACTTC	TRBV7-3	TRBJ2-5	TRBD1	NA
CASNPASGAFYEQYF	TGTGCCAGCAACCCGGCTAGCGGAGCCTTCTACGAGCAGTACTTC	TRBV28	TRBJ2-7	TRBD2	NA
CASTFRNTIYF	TGTGCCAGCACGTTTAGAAACACCATATATTTT	TRBV3-1/TRBV3-2	TRBJ1-3	NA	NA
CASSSHPGQAFLGNYGYTF	TGTGCCAGCAGCTCCCATCCGGGACAGGCCTTCCTAGGGAATTATGGCTACACCTTC	TRBV6-6	TRBJ1-2	TRBD1	NA
CASSLVGGAFEQFF	TGTGCCAGCAGCTTAGTCGGGGGGGCCTTTGAGCAGTTCTTC	TRBV11-2	TRBJ2-1	TRBD2	NA
CASSTPSGGWGEQFF	TGTGCCAGCAGCACTCCTAGCGGGGGCTGGGGGGAGCAGTTCTTC	TRBV5-5	TRBJ2-1	TRBD2	NA
CASSYGTRSSYNEQFF	TGTGCCAGCAGTTACGGGACTAGGAGCTCCTACAATGAGCAGTTCTTC	TRBV6-5	TRBJ2-1	TRBD2	NA
CATEVAATYNEQFF	TGTGCTACCGAGGTAGCGGCGACTTACAATGAGCAGTTCTTC	TRBV15	TRBJ2-1	NA	once
CASIWEQWAEETQYF	TGCGCCAGCATCTGGGAGCAATGGGCGGAAGAGACCCAGTACTTC	TRBV5-1	TRBJ2-5	NA	few
CASSTDRFTGELFF	TGTGCCAGTAGTACCGACAGATTCACCGGGGAGCTGTTTTTT	TRBV19	TRBJ2-2	NA	once
CASSLGTGGAYNEQFF	TGCGCCAGCAGCTTGGGGACAGGGGGAGCCTACAATGAGCAGTTCTTC	TRBV5-1	TRBJ2-1	TRBD1	NA
CAWSPLWGDRHGYTF	TGTGCCTGGAGTCCTCTTTGGGGGGACAGACATGGCTACACCTTC	TRBV30	TRBJ1-2	TRBD1	NA
CASSSGQGAVHGELFF	TGTGCCAGCAGCTCGGGACAGGGGGCAGTTCACGGGGAGCTGTTTTTT	TRBV11-3	TRBJ2-2	TRBD1	NA
CASSLRQGAGEQYF	TGTGCCAGCAGCCTGCGACAGGGGGCCGGCGAGCAGTACTTC	TRBV3-1/TRBV3-2	TRBJ2-7	TRBD1	NA
CASSIEGTPDLRLVYTDTQYF	TGTGCCAGTAGTATAGAAGGGACACCAGACCTCCGGTTGGTCTACACAGATACGCAGTATTTT	TRBV19	TRBJ2-3	NA	NA
CAISDPTGTSYEQYF	TGTGCCATCAGTGACCCGACAGGAACGAGCTACGAGCAGTACTTC	TRBV10-3	TRBJ2-7	NA	NA
CASSASTDTQYF	TGTGCCAGCAGCGCGAGCACAGATACGCAGTATTTT	TRBV13	TRBJ2-3	NA	NA
CASSTPGTGTRSNQPQHF	TGTGCCAGCAGTACCCCCGGGACAGGGACTCGGAGCAATCAGCCCCAGCATTTT	TRBV6-2/TRBV6-3	TRBJ1-5	TRBD1	NA
CASSLSGTNEKLFF	TGCGCCAGCAGCTTGTCGGGAACTAATGAAAAACTGTTTTTT	TRBV5-1	TRBJ1-4	NA	NA
CASSPEGQGRTEAFF	TGCGCCAGCAGCCCAGAGGGACAGGGAAGGACTGAAGCTTTCTTT	TRBV5-1	TRBJ1-1	TRBD1	NA
CASSSLIGGSQNTGELFF	TGTGCCAGCAGCTCCCTAATTGGCGGCAGTCAGAACACCGGGGAGCTGTTTTTT	TRBV7-3	TRBJ2-2	NA	NA
CSARGQNEQFF	TGCAGTGCAAGGGGGCAGAATGAGCAGTTCTTC	TRBV20-1	TRBJ2-1	TRBD1	NA
CASSQNQRGYGYTF	TGTGCCAGCTCCCAAAACCAGCGAGGCTATGGCTACACCTTC	TRBV18	TRBJ1-2	NA	once
CASSKAAGPQNTGELFF	TGTGCCAGCAGCAAGGCGGCGGGACCACAGAACACCGGGGAGCTGTTTTTT	TRBV11-3	TRBJ2-2	NA	NA
CASSSPPGTGAYEQYF	TGTGCCAGCAGTTCCCCACCCGGGACAGGGGCCTACGAGCAGTACTTC	TRBV6-5	TRBJ2-7	TRBD1	NA
CASSLQGPTGELFF	TGTGCCAGCAGCTTACAGGGGCCCACCGGGGAGCTGTTTTTT	TRBV7-2	TRBJ2-2	NA	NA
CASSEQGTDTQYF	TGTGCCAGCAGTGAACAGGGCACAGATACGCAGTATTTT	TRBV2	TRBJ2-3	NA	NA
CASSPDQGVTYNEQFF	TGTGCCAGCAGCCCGGACCAGGGGGTCACCTACAATGAGCAGTTCTTC	TRBV5-4	TRBJ2-1	TRBD1	NA
CASSPGGNWGNTIYF	TGTGCCAGCAGCCCTGGCGGAAACTGGGGAAACACCATATATTTT	TRBV9	TRBJ1-3	NA	NA
CASSPGGGRADTQYF	TGTGCCAGCAGCCCAGGAGGGGGGAGGGCAGATACGCAGTATTTT	TRBV7-9	TRBJ2-3	NA	NA
CASSLNRINQPQHF	TGTGCCAGCAGCTTAAACAGGATCAATCAGCCCCAGCATTTT	TRBV5-5	TRBJ1-5	NA	NA
CASSPGTDPLRNTIYF	TGTGCCAGCAGCCCCGGGACAGACCCTCTTAGAAACACCATATATTTT	TRBV7-2	TRBJ1-3	TRBD1	NA
CASQSGRANEKLFF	TGTGCCTCACAGTCCGGGAGGGCTAATGAAAAACTGTTTTTT	TRBV19	TRBJ1-4	NA	NA
CASSPFRDRGEKLFF	TGTGCCAGCTCACCATTCCGGGACAGGGGGGAAAAACTGTTTTTT	TRBV18	TRBJ1-4	TRBD1	NA
CASSLSGTQETQYF	TGTGCCAGCAGTTTATCAGGGACTCAAGAGACCCAGTACTTC	TRBV28	TRBJ2-5	NA	NA
CASVRENTEAFF	TGTGCCAGCGTCCGGGAGAACACTGAAGCTTTCTTT	TRBV2	TRBJ1-1	NA	NA
CASSAGQKSNYGYTF	TGTGCCAGCTCAGCAGGACAGAAGTCTAACTATGGCTACACCTTC	TRBV18	TRBJ1-2	NA	NA
CASSRRWAADTQYF	TGTGCCAGCAGCCGGCGTTGGGCCGCAGATACGCAGTATTTT	TRBV14	TRBJ2-3	NA	once
CASSESAYGEQYF	TGCGCCAGCAGTGAAAGCGCCTATGGCGAGCAGTACTTC	TRBV10-2	TRBJ2-7	NA	NA
CSVGGTGEVGDAEAFF	TGCAGCGTTGGGGGGACAGGGGAGGTTGGGGACGCTGAAGCTTTCTTT	TRBV29-1	TRBJ1-1	TRBD1	NA
CASSPGTGTYNEQFF	TGCGCCAGCAGTCCCGGGACAGGGACCTACAATGAGCAGTTCTTC	TRBV4-1	TRBJ2-1	TRBD1	once